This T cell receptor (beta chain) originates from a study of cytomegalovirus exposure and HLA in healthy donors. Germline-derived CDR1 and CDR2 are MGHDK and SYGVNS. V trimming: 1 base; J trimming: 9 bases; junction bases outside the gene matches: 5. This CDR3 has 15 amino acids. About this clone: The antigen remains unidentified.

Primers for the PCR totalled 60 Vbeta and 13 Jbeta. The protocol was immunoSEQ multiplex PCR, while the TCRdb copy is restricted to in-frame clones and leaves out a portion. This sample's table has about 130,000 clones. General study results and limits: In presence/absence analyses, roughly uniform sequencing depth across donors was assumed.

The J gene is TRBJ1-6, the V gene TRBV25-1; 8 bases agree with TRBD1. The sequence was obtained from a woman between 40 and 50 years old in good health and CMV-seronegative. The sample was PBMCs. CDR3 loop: CASSESGQGVSPLHF. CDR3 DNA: TGTGCCAGCAGTGAATCCGGACAGGGAGTTTCACCCCTCCACTTT.